Each of the 21 T cell receptor beta chains below was sequenced from the same sample in a study of blood T cell repertoires in COVID-19. The assay was immunoSEQ multiplex PCR, and TCRdb's table has in-frame clones only and misses some. Among 150,000 to 200,000 clones listed, 80% to 90% were seen once. Sequences were obtained from peripheral blood. These receptors came from a man between 60 and 70 years old with acute or convalescent COVID-19.

V usage is TRBV19 and J usage is TRBJ1-5, with 7 positions matching TRBD1. Germline CDR1 LNHDA, CDR2 SQIVND (reference sequence). CDR3 length: 14 amino acids. V lost 7 bases to trimming and J lost 4 bases; unmatched junction nucleotides: 7. CDR3 in DNA: TGTGCCAGTATAAACAGGGGACTTAATCAGCCCCAGCATTTT. Protein sequence: CASINRGLNQPQHF. Using reference TRBV19 and TRBJ1-5 for the parts outside the CDR3, the full variable domain is DGGITQSPKYLFRKEGQNVTLSCEQNLNHDAMYWYRQDPGQGLRLIYYSQIVNDFQKGDIAEGYSVSREKKESFPLTVTSAQKNPTAFYLCASINRGLNQPQHFGDGTRLSIL.

The table lists this clone with a count of one. The chain has TRBV7-2 and TRBJ1-1; maybe TRBD1 (6 bases). Trimming removed 7 bases from V and 8 bases from J, with 20 bases in between. This CDR3 is built from 14 residues. Per germline, CDR1 SGHTA and CDR2 FQGNSA. The CDR3 nucleotides are TGTGCCAGCACCTCTAGAACAGGGATTCTGGAAGCTTTCTTT. Translated: CASTSRTGILEAFF.

This chain connects TRBV7-9 to TRBJ1-3; no definite D call. The CDR3 has 12 amino acids. V lost 5 bases to trimming and J lost 2 bases, with 4 bases between them. CDR1 is SEHNR, CDR2 FQNEAQ, per germline (reference sequence). CDR3 loop: CASSLTGNTIYF. The DNA of the CDR3 is TGTGCCAGCAGCCTTACTGGAAACACCATATATTTT.

This chain connects TRBV18 to TRBJ1-1; D not certain. This CDR3 is 12 amino acids long. V gave up 8 bases and J gave up 9 bases, with 16 bases separating them. Looked up from germline, CDR1 is KGHSH and CDR2 is LQKENI. CDR3 bases: TGTGCCAGCAGCACGGGATACTCACAAGCTTTCTTT. Encoded protein: CASSTGYSQAFF.

Only a few counts were recorded for this clone. The J gene is TRBJ1-1, the V gene TRBV18; D not resolved. The CDR3 totals 14 residues. Looked up from germline, CDR1 is KGHSH and CDR2 is LQKENI. V lost 3 bases and J lost 1, with 9 bases in between. The CDR3 sequence is CASSPGKTNTEAFF. The CDR3 DNA sequence: TGTGCCAGCTCACCGGGCAAAACGAACACTGAAGCTTTCTTT. Filled out from reference TRBV18 and TRBJ1-1, the complete variable domain reads NAGVMQNPRHLVRRRGQEARLRCSPMKGHSHVYWYRQLPEEGLKFMVYLQKENIIDESGMPKERFSAEFPKEGPSILRIQQVVRGDSAAYFCASSPGKTNTEAFFGQGTRLTVV.

V and J are TRBV27 and TRBJ2-1; TRBD1 matches 7 bases. The CDR3 sequence is 13 residues long. The ends lost 7 bases at V and 9 bases at J; junction bases unmatched: 9. In germline, CDR1 is MNHEY, CDR2 SMNVEV (reference sequence). The CDR3 loop reads CASTETGFSEQFF. For the CDR3, the DNA is TGTGCCAGCACCGAGACAGGGTTTAGTGAGCAGTTCTTC.

The chain combines TRBV7-2 with TRBJ2-2, with TRBD2 matching 12 bases. CDR3 length: 17 amino acids. After removal of 6 bases from V and 7 bases from J, the junction contained 12 bases not matched to a gene. Per germline, CDR1 SGHTA and CDR2 FQGNSA. In DNA, the CDR3 is TGTGCCAGCAGTAGGAAGACTAGCGGGAGAGGTTACGGGGAGCTGTTTTTT. Amino acid sequence: CASSRKTSGRGYGELFF.

The gene calls are TRBV7-3 and TRBJ2-1; 10 bases agree with TRBD2. CDR3 length equals 15 residues. CDR1 and CDR2 from the germline V gene are SGHTA and FQGTGA. Trimming cost V 5 bases and J 10 bases; bases outside gene matches: 11. Here the CDR3 reads CASSLISGLAPEQFF. The CDR3, as DNA: TGTGCCAGCAGCCTCATCTCGGGACTAGCGCCCGAGCAGTTCTTC. The variable domain in full, completed from reference TRBV7-3 and TRBJ2-1, reads GAGVSQTPSNKVTEKGKYVELRCDPISGHTALYWYRQSLGQGPEFLIYFQGTGAADDSGLPNDRFFAVRPEGSVSTLKIQRTERGDSAVYLCASSLISGLAPEQFFGPGTRLTVL.

In this sample, this clone turned up a few times. CDR3 DNA sequence: TGTGCCAGTACCCCGGGACAGGGGCCCTACGAGCAGTACTTC. Amino acid sequence: CASTPGQGPYEQYF. The chain carries TRBV19 and TRBJ2-7; 10 positions match TRBD1. V lost 7 bases to trimming and J lost 2 bases; unmatched junction nucleotides: 5. CDR1 and CDR2 (germline): LNHDA, SQIVND (reference sequence). The CDR3 extends over 14 amino acids. The full variable domain, its missing parts supplied by reference TRBV19 and TRBJ2-7, is DGGITQSPKYLFRKEGQNVTLSCEQNLNHDAMYWYRQDPGQGLRLIYYSQIVNDFQKGDIAEGYSVSREKKESFPLTVTSAQKNPTAFYLCASTPGQGPYEQYFGPGTRLTVT.

The chain carries TRBV5-1 and TRBJ2-5, with a weak D call TRBD1 (6 bases). Germline CDR1 and CDR2: SGHRS and YFSETQ. The CDR3 contains 15 residues. V dropped 0 bases and J dropped 5 bases, with 14 bases sitting between them. The CDR3 sequence is CASSLESGAYETQYF. The CDR3 DNA is TGCGCCAGCAGCTTGGAGTCAGGGGCTTATGAGACCCAGTACTTC.

The CDR3 DNA sequence: TGTGCCAGCATCCGGACTGTGAAAGAGACCCAGTACTTC. Amino acid sequence: CASIRTVKETQYF. The chain recombines TRBV6-5 with TRBJ2-5; tentatively, D is TRBD2 (5 bases). Trimming took off 7 bases at V and 3 bases at J, with 12 bases between the two ends. The CDR3 length is 13 residues. Per germline, CDR1 MNHEY and CDR2 SVGAGI.

This CDR3 is CASSEVEREGRAREQYF. Here the CDR3 DNA reads TGCGCCAGCAGTGAGGTAGAGCGGGAGGGCCGGGCGCGCGAGCAGTACTTC. V and J are TRBV10-1 and TRBJ2-7; 10 bases agree with TRBD2. Per the germline V gene, CDR1 is WNHNN and CDR2 is SYGVQD (reference sequence). The CDR3 has 17 residues. V shed 2 bases and J 6 bases; nucleotides not matched to a gene: 13.

The rearrangement joins TRBV3-1 (or the pseudogene TRBV3-2) to TRBJ2-3; TRBD2 matches at 10 bases. Germline trimming cut 3 bases from V and 2 bases from J; bases unmatched to any gene: 2. The CDR3 has 15 residues. CDR1 is LGHDT and CDR2 is YNNKEL in the germline V gene (reference sequence). The CDR3 region is CASSHGLADTDTQYF. DNA of the CDR3: TGTGCCAGCAGCCACGGACTAGCGGACACAGATACGCAGTATTTT.

The rearrangement joins TRBV12-3 or TRBV12-4 to TRBJ1-6; TRBD1 aligns across 7 bases. CDR3 size: 12 residues. Unmatched junction bases numbered 2, after V lost 6 bases and J lost 9 bases. CDR3 residues: CASRGDSSPLHF. For the CDR3, the DNA is TGTGCCAGCAGGGGGGACAGTTCACCCCTCCACTTT.

The rearrangement links TRBV5-6 to TRBJ1-1; the D gene is possibly TRBD1 (6 bases). Germline V lookup: CDR1 SGHDT, CDR2 YYEEEE. This CDR3 has 14 residues. V was shortened by 5 bases and J by 0 bases, with 11 bases between the two germline ends. The CDR3 loop is CASRSTGLNTEAFF. CDR3 DNA: TGTGCCAGCAGGTCTACAGGGTTGAACACTGAAGCTTTCTTT.

The chain has TRBV9 and TRBJ1-2; 7 bases fit TRBD1. Trimming removed 0 bases from V and 2 bases from J; junction bases left unmatched: 1. This CDR3 comprises 14 residues. CDR1 and CDR2 (germline): SGDLS, YYNGEE. The CDR3 DNA follows: TGTGCCAGCAGCGTAGGGGACAGCAACTATGGCTACACCTTC. As protein: CASSVGDSNYGYTF.

J is TRBJ2-2 and V is TRBV7-2, with a weak D call TRBD2 (6 bases). From germline, CDR1 is SGHTA and CDR2 FQGNSA. Trimming stripped 5 bases from V and 6 bases from J, with 16 bases between. The CDR3 is 15 amino acids. The DNA of the CDR3 is TGTGCCAGCAGCGCCCCAAGCGGGCTCGCCGGGGAGCTGTTTTTT. Translated, it gives CASSAPSGLAGELFF.

The chain is built from TRBV6-2 or TRBV6-3 and TRBJ2-7, with 11 bases aligning to TRBD1. This CDR3 is built from 14 residues. The V gene's germline CDR1 is MNHEY and CDR2 SVGEGT. The V gene end was trimmed by 5 bases and the J gene end by 4 bases; junction bases not matched to a gene: 4. The CDR3: CASSGQGAQYEQYF. CDR3 coding DNA: TGTGCCAGCAGTGGACAGGGGGCGCAGTACGAGCAGTACTTC.

The chain uses TRBV14 and TRBJ1-1; D remains ambiguous. V dropped 1 base and J dropped 0 bases, with 9 bases sitting between them. The CDR3 consists of 15 residues. Germline CDR1 and CDR2: SGHDN and FVKESK. The CDR3 protein is CASSQVSGMNTEAFF. CDR3 coding DNA: TGTGCCAGCAGCCAAGTAAGCGGGATGAACACTGAAGCTTTCTTT.

The chain joins TRBV27 to TRBJ2-1, with D maybe TRBD2 (5 bases). CDR1 is MNHEY and CDR2 is SMNVEV in the germline V gene (reference sequence). Trimming left V 5 bases short and J 11 bases short, with 16 bases between. This CDR3 has 13 amino acids. The CDR3 DNA reads TGTGCCAGCAGTCCAAATACCGGGAACAAGCAGTTCTTC. This gives the protein CASSPNTGNKQFF.

This chain uses TRBV5-6 with TRBJ1-3, with D unresolved. Per germline, CDR1 SGHDT and CDR2 YYEEEE. The V end was cut by 1 base, the J end by 0 bases, with 11 bases between. CDR3 size: 16 residues. The CDR3 loop reads CASSLLRLYSGNTIYF. The CDR3 DNA is TGTGCCAGCAGCTTGTTGAGACTGTACTCTGGAAACACCATATATTTT.